The TCR beta chain described here comes from a study of blood T cell repertoires in COVID-19. Data came from immunoSEQ multiplex PCR; TCRdb stores just in-frame clones and leaves some out. The repertoire includes hundreds of thousands of clones, nearly 90% of them detected once, and roughly 1.6% sits in the top ten. The CDR3 loop spans 15 amino acids. Trimming stripped 3 bases from V and 0 bases from J, with 9 bases between. Looked up from germline, CDR1 is KGHSH and CDR2 is LQKENI. This clone was seen just once. Participants were aged 18 to 89 years from about two dozen US areas. This chain uses TRBV18 with TRBJ2-1; a possible D gene is TRBD1 (6 bases). The sample taken for sequencing was PBMCs or T cells enriched from blood (not recorded which). This TCR derives from a young woman with acute COVID-19. This CDR3 reads CASSPTGSSYNEQFF. The CDR3 bases are TGTGCCAGCTCACCGACAGGCTCCTCCTACAATGAGCAGTTCTTC.